This paragraph reports one T cell receptor beta chain. The sample comes from a study of T cells in Graves' hyperthyroidism and ophthalmopathy. Diagnoses used clinical symptoms, serum thyroxine and TRAb, thyroid ultrasound and orbital computed tomography. RNA transcripts were the template for amplifying TCR beta CDR3 regions. An initial round of RT-PCR targeting the TCR CDR3 relied on the HTBI primer set. A single record per CDR3 protein comes from TCRdb applying MiXCR to the multiplex PCR reads. The table has over 250,000 distinct CDR3 sequences, 20% to 25% seen once. Germline V gives CDR1 MNHEY, CDR2 SMNVEV (reference sequence). The CDR3 spans 14 residues. Unmatched junction bases numbered 8, after V lost 6 bases and J lost 6 bases.

The sample taken for sequencing was blood. The clonotype originates from a man under 40 with Graves' ophthalmopathy. The genes are TRBV27 and TRBJ1-1, with 9 nucleotides matching TRBD1. DNA for the CDR3: TGTGCCAGCAGCCACACAGGGGGCGCGTCTGAAGCTTTCTTT. Translating it yields CASSHTGGASEAFF.